The source of this TCR beta chain is a study of T cells in tuberculosis. Study results and limitations: T cells binding CD1B-GMM tetramer weakly possibly escaped the sort.

A few counts support this clone. Sorting used thawed, overnight-rested PBMC stained with anti-CD3, a viability dye and GMM-loaded CD1B tetramer. The lipid loaded on the CD1B tetramers was C32 glucose monomycolate from Rhodococcus equi. From each donor, roughly 100,000 tetramer-negative cells were sorted. The CDR3 extends over 15 amino acids. Germline-derived CDR1 and CDR2 are SEHNR and FQNEAQ (reference sequence). J was trimmed by 1 base and V by 4 bases; bases with no gene match: 7. Some clones are missing from TCRdb's copy, which holds only in-frame ones; the method was immunoSEQ multiplex PCR. The profile covers roughly 92,000 clones, with approximately 91% appearing a single time and 1.9% taken by the ten largest.

This chain links TRBV7-9 with TRBJ2-7; 7 nucleotides line up with TRBD1. The sequence came from an adult woman with latent tuberculosis. What was sequenced was CD1b-GMM tetramer-negative cells sorted from PBMCs. The CDR3 nucleotides read TGTGCCAGCAGCTCACAGGGGTTACCTTCCTACGAGCAGTACTTC. Protein sequence: CASSSQGLPSYEQYF.